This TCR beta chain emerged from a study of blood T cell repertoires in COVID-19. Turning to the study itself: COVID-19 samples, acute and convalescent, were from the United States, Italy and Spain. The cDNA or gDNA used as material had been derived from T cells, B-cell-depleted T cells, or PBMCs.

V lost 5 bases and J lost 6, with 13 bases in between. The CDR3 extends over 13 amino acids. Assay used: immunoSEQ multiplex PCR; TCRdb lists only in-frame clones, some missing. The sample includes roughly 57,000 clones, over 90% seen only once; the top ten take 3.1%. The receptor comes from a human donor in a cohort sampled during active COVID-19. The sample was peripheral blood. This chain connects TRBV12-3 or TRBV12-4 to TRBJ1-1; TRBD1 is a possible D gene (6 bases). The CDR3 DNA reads TGTGCCAGCAGTCGGACAGAGGGGCCTGAAGCTTTCTTT. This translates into CASSRTEGPEAFF.